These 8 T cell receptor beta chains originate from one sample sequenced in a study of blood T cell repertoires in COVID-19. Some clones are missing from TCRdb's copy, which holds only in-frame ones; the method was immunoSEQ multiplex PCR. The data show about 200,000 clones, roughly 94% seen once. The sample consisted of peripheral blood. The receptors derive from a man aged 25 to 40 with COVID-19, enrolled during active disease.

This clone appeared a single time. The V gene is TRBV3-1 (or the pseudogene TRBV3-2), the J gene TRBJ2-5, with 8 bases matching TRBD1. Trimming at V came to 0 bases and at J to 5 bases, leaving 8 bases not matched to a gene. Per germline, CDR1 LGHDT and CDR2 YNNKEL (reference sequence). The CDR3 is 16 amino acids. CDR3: CASSQDGQGAPETQYF. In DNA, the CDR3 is TGTGCCAGCAGCCAAGACGGGCAGGGGGCGCCTGAGACCCAGTACTTC.

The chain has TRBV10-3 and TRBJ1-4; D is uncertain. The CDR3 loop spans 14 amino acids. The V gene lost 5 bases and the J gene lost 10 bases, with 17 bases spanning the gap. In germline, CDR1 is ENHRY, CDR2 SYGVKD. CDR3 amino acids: CAISPGRGEGKLFF. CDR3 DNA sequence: TGTGCCATCAGTCCGGGTCGAGGCGAAGGAAAACTGTTTTTT.

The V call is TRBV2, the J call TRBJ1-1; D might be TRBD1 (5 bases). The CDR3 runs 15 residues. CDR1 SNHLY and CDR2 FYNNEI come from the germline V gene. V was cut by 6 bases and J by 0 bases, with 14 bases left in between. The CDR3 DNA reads TGTGCCAGCAGGAGAACAGGCAACTTGAACACTGAAGCTTTCTTT. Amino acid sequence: CASRRTGNLNTEAFF. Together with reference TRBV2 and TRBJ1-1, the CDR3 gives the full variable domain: EPEVTQTPSHQVTQMGQEVILRCVPISNHLYFYWYRQILGQKVEFLVSFYNNEISEKSEIFDDQFSVERPDGSNFTLKIRSTKLEDSAMYFCASRRTGNLNTEAFFGQGTRLTVV.

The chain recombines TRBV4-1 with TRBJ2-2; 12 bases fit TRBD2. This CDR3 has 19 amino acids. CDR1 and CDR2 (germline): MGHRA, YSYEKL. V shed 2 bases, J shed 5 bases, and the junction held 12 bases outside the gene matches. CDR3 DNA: TGCGCCAGCAGCCAATCACCCTCTAGCGGGGGGGGCTGGACCGGGGAGCTGTTTTTT. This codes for CASSQSPSSGGGWTGELFF.

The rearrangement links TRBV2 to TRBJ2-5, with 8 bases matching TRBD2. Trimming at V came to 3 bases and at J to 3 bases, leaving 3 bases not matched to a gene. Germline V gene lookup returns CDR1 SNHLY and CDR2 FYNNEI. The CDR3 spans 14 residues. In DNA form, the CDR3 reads TGTGCCAGCAGTGAGAATAGCGGGGAAGAGACCCAGTACTTC. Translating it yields CASSENSGEETQYF. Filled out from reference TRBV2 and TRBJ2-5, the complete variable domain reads EPEVTQTPSHQVTQMGQEVILRCVPISNHLYFYWYRQILGQKVEFLVSFYNNEISEKSEIFDDQFSVERPDGSNFTLKIRSTKLEDSAMYFCASSENSGEETQYFGPGTRLLVL.

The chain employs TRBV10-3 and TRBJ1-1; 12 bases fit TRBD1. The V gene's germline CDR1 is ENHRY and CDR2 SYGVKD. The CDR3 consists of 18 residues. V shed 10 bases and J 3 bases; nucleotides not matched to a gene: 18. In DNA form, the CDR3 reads TGTGCCACCCGGGACAGGGGGCGAGGGGGCGGTATCGACACTGAAGCTTTCTTT. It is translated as CATRDRGRGGGIDTEAFF.

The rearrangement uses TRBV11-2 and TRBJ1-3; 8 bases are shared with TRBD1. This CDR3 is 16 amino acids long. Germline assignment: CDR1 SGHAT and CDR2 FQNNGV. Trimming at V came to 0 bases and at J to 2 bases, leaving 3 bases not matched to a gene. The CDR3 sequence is CASSLDQTGAGNTIYF. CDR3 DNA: TGTGCCAGCAGCTTAGATCAGACAGGGGCTGGAAACACCATATATTTT.

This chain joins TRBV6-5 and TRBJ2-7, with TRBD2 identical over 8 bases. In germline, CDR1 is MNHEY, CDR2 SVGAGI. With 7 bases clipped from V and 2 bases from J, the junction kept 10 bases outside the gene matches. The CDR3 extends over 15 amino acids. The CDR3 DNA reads TGTGCCAGCAAACGGACTAGCCGCACAACCTACGAGCAGTACTTC. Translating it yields CASKRTSRTTYEQYF.